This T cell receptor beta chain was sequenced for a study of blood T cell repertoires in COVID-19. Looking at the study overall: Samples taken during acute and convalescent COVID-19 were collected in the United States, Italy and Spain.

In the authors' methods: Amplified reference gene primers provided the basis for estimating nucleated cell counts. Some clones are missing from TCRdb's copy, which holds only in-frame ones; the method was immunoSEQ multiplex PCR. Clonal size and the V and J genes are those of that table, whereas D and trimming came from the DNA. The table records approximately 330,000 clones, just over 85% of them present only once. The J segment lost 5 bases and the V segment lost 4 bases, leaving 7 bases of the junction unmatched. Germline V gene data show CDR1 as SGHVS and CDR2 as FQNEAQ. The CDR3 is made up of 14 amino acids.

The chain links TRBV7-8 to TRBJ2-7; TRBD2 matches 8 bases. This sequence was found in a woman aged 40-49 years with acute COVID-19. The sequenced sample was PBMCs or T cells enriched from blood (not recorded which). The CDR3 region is CASSYPGRVHEQYF. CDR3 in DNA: TGTGCCAGCAGCTACCCCGGGAGGGTCCACGAGCAGTACTTC.